Below, 32 T cell receptor beta chains from the same sample are listed, as sequenced in a study of blood T cell repertoires in COVID-19. The table came from immunoSEQ multiplex PCR; TCRdb's copy has only in-frame clones and leaves some out. The sample contains more than 250,000 clones, 90% of which appear only once. Sequences were obtained from PBMCs or T cells enriched from blood (not recorded which). These receptors were taken from a woman between 18 and 30 years old with acute COVID-19.

The chain is built from TRBV10-2 and TRBJ1-1, with D hard to call. V was clipped by 0 bases and J by 0 bases, with 8 bases between them. This CDR3 has 15 amino acids. CDR1 and CDR2 (germline): WSHSY, SAAADI. CDR3 nucleotide sequence: TGCGCCAGCAGTGAGTCGGAGGTCATGAACACTGAAGCTTTCTTT. Protein sequence: CASSESEVMNTEAFF.

The chain combines TRBV29-1 with TRBJ2-7; 7 nucleotides align to TRBD2. The V gene's germline CDR1 is SQVTM and CDR2 ANQGSEA. J was trimmed by 2 bases and V by 1 base; bases with no gene match: 14. There are 17 residues in the CDR3. In DNA form, the CDR3 reads TGCAGCGTTGAAGGTCTGGTGGGAGGGTACGGGGCCTACGAGCAGTACTTC. Translation gives CSVEGLVGGYGAYEQYF.

This clone was seen a handful of times. The chain joins TRBV6-4 to TRBJ2-2; 9 nucleotides align to TRBD1. Per the germline V gene, CDR1 is MRHNA and CDR2 is SNTAGT. The CDR3 loop spans 17 amino acids. The junction had 8 bases not matched to a gene; V was cut back by 6 bases and J by 0 bases. The CDR3 region has the DNA TGTGCCAGCAGACCGGGACAGGGTAACGCGAACACCGGGGAGCTGTTTTTT. Amino acid sequence: CASRPGQGNANTGELFF.

The chain joins TRBV15 to TRBJ2-6; TRBD1 aligns across 9 bases. CDR1 LNHNV and CDR2 YYDKDF come from the germline V gene (reference sequence). The CDR3 is 17 residues long. V lost 8 bases, J lost 4 bases, and 12 bases stayed unmatched. CDR3 nucleotides: TGTGCCACCGGGCCGGGACAGGGCCTGAGGGGGGCCAACGTCCTGACTTTC. Protein: CATGPGQGLRGANVLTF.

This clone was counted a single time. This rearrangement joins TRBV9 to TRBJ1-4, with unresolved D. The CDR3 contains 15 residues. V lost 3 bases and J 4 bases, leaving 13 bases between the germline ends. Germline V gene sequence: CDR1 SGDLS, CDR2 YYNGEE. The CDR3: CASSAMGGLNEKLFF. For the CDR3, the DNA is TGTGCCAGCAGCGCAATGGGAGGTCTTAATGAAAAACTGTTTTTT.

In nucleotides, the CDR3 is TGCGCCAGCAGCCAAGGGCCACTAGCGGGGAACACCGGGGAGCTGTTTTTT. As protein: CASSQGPLAGNTGELFF. The chain uses TRBV4-1 and TRBJ2-2; 9 positions agree with TRBD2. Germline V gene data show CDR1 as MGHRA and CDR2 as YSYEKL. The CDR3 extends over 17 amino acids. J was trimmed by 1 base and V by 1 base; bases with no gene match: 4.

The V and J genes are TRBV12-5 and TRBJ2-7; possibly TRBD2 for D (5 bases). CDR3 size: 12 residues. Germline CDR1 and CDR2: LGHNT and FRNRAP. With 3 bases removed from V and 6 bases from J, the gap between germline ends came to 9 bases. The CDR3 here is CASGLEGGEQYF. The CDR3 nucleotides read TGTGCTAGTGGTTTAGAGGGTGGCGAGCAGTACTTC. Combining the CDR3 with reference TRBV12-5 and TRBJ2-7 gives the whole variable domain DARVTQTPRHKVTEMGQEVTMRCQPILGHNTVFWYRQTMMQGLELLAYFRNRAPLDDSGMPKDRFSAEMPDATLATLKIQPSEPRDSAVYFCASGLEGGEQYFGPGTRLTVT.

V and J are TRBV7-9 and TRBJ2-5, with D possibly matching TRBD2 (5 bases). V was clipped by 1 base and J by 5 bases, with 11 bases between them. CDR1 and CDR2 (germline): SEHNR, FQNEAQ (reference sequence). The CDR3 consists of 14 residues. This chain's CDR3 is CASSLERRGETQYF. The CDR3 coding sequence is TGTGCCAGCAGCTTAGAACGTCGCGGGGAGACCCAGTACTTC.

V usage is TRBV6-5 and J usage is TRBJ1-5; 7 positions agree with TRBD1. CDR1 is MNHEY and CDR2 is SVGAGI in the germline V gene. This CDR3 is built from 13 residues. V lost 5 bases and J lost 3; bases outside the gene matches: 1. Written as DNA, the CDR3 is TGTGCCAGCAGTACAGGGGACAATCAGCCCCAGCATTTT. Translating it yields CASSTGDNQPQHF.

The rearrangement joins TRBV10-2 to TRBJ2-2; TRBD2 matches 13 bases. The germline V gene has CDR1 WSHSY and CDR2 SAAADI. CDR3 length equals 16 residues. The trim removed 11 bases at V and 1 base at J, leaving 7 bases unmatched. The CDR3 loop reads CAAGTSGNLNTGELFF. In nucleotides, the CDR3 is TGCGCCGCGGGGACTAGCGGGAATTTGAACACCGGGGAGCTGTTTTTT.

The rearrangement joins TRBV6-5 to TRBJ2-3; 7 nucleotides align to TRBD2. The germline CDR1 and CDR2 sequences are MNHEY and SVGAGI. The length of the CDR3 is 15 residues. With V trimmed by 6 bases and J by 3 bases, 9 bases remained unmatched. The CDR3 region is CASRMTSRGTDTQYF. CDR3 nucleotide sequence: TGTGCCAGCAGAATGACTAGCCGGGGAACAGATACGCAGTATTTT.

This chain uses TRBV18 with TRBJ2-2, with 14 positions matching TRBD2. The CDR3 runs 19 residues. J was trimmed by 0 bases and V by 1 base; bases with no gene match: 4. Per the germline V gene, CDR1 is KGHSH and CDR2 is LQKENI. The CDR3 loop is CASSPLGTSGSSNTGELFF. Here the CDR3 DNA reads TGTGCCAGCTCACCACTGGGGACTAGCGGGAGTTCGAACACCGGGGAGCTGTTTTTT.

This chain uses TRBV18 with TRBJ1-4; tentatively, D is TRBD1 (6 bases). V lost 4 bases and J 8 bases, leaving 8 bases between the germline ends. The CDR3 spans 12 residues. The germline CDR1 and CDR2 sequences are KGHSH and LQKENI. The CDR3 spells CASSQDREKLFF. The CDR3 DNA reads as TGTGCCAGCTCACAGGACAGAGAAAAACTGTTTTTT.

This chain connects TRBV5-4 to TRBJ2-3, with TRBD2 matching over 9 bases. The CDR3 consists of 15 residues. The J segment lost 1 base and the V segment lost 1 base, leaving 1 base of the junction unmatched. Germline V gives CDR1 SGHNT, CDR2 YYREEE (reference sequence). The CDR3 region is CASSLRTSGTDTQYF. Here the CDR3 DNA reads TGTGCCAGCAGCTTGCGGACTAGCGGCACAGATACGCAGTATTTT. The full variable domain, its missing parts supplied by reference TRBV5-4 and TRBJ2-3, is ETGVTQSPTHLIKTRGQQVTLRCSSQSGHNTVSWYQQALGQGPQFIFQYYREEENGRGNFPPRFSGLQFPNYSSELNVNALELDDSALYLCASSLRTSGTDTQYFGPGTRLTVL.

The CDR3 sequence is CASSSRDSVFAEAFF. DNA for the CDR3: TGTGCCAGCAGCTCAAGGGACAGTGTGTTCGCTGAAGCTTTCTTT. The gene calls are TRBV5-4 and TRBJ1-1; 7 nucleotides align to TRBD1. Trimming at V came to 3 bases and at J to 6 bases, leaving 11 bases not matched to a gene. Looked up from germline, CDR1 is SGHNT and CDR2 is YYREEE (reference sequence). The CDR3 runs to 15 residues. The full variable domain, completed using reference TRBV5-4 and TRBJ1-1, is ETGVTQSPTHLIKTRGQQVTLRCSSQSGHNTVSWYQQALGQGPQFIFQYYREEENGRGNFPPRFSGLQFPNYSSELNVNALELDDSALYLCASSSRDSVFAEAFFGQGTRLTVV.

This clone was detected only once. The rearrangement links TRBV15 to TRBJ1-1; D remains unclear. This CDR3 has 14 residues. Trimming left V 2 bases short and J 1 base short, with 8 bases between. Germline V gene lookup returns CDR1 LNHNV and CDR2 YYDKDF (reference sequence). As DNA, the CDR3 is TGTGCCACCAGCAGATCAGGATGGAACACTGAAGCTTTCTTT. Translation: CATSRSGWNTEAFF.

The genes are TRBV11-2 and TRBJ2-7; no firm D call. The V end lost 3 bases, the J end lost 6 bases, and 3 bases lay between the germline ends. Germline assignment: CDR1 SGHAT and CDR2 FQNNGV. The CDR3 is made up of 10 amino acids. The CDR3 sequence: CASSFVEQYF. CDR3 coding DNA: TGTGCCAGCAGCTTCGTCGAGCAGTACTTC.

This clone appeared a few times. This rearrangement joins TRBV27 to TRBJ2-1, with 8 nucleotides matching TRBD1. V lost 5 bases to trimming and J lost 5 bases; unmatched junction nucleotides: 5. Germline CDR1 MNHEY, CDR2 SMNVEV (reference sequence). This CDR3 has 14 amino acids. The CDR3 DNA reads TGTGCCAGCAGTCTTTTGACAGGGGACAATGAGCAGTTCTTC. Amino acid sequence: CASSLLTGDNEQFF.

This chain links TRBV28 with TRBJ1-1, with 9 bases fitting TRBD1. Losses at the gene ends were 5 bases for V and 7 bases for J; bases not matched to a gene: 5. The V gene's germline CDR1 is MDHEN and CDR2 SYDVKM. This CDR3 is built from 13 residues. The DNA of the CDR3 is TGTGCCAGCAGTAACACAGGGGGCCTTGAAGCTTTCTTT. Translated: CASSNTGGLEAFF. The variable domain in full, completed from reference TRBV28 and TRBJ1-1, reads DVKVTQSSRYLVKRTGEKVFLECVQDMDHENMFWYRQDPGLGLRLIYFSYDVKMKEKGDIPEGYSVSREKKERFSLILESASTNQTSMYLCASSNTGGLEAFFGQGTRLTVV.

The chain has TRBV29-1 and TRBJ2-1; D possibly corresponds to TRBD1 (5 bases). The germline V gene encodes CDR1 SQVTM and CDR2 ANQGSEA. The CDR3 is 15 residues long. Trimming removed 6 bases at V and 4 bases at J, with 19 bases between. The CDR3: CSVELQANTYNEQFF. Written as DNA, the CDR3 is TGCAGCGTCGAACTACAGGCGAATACATACAATGAGCAGTTCTTC.

Concerning this clone itself: This CDR3 is also generated by other DNA sequences in the sample. The chain is built from TRBV5-6 and TRBJ1-4; D may be TRBD1 (6 bases). V shed 2 bases and J shed 1 base, with 12 bases lying between them. The CDR3 loop spans 16 amino acids. Germline CDR1 SGHDT, CDR2 YYEEEE. In nucleotides, the CDR3 is TGTGCCAGCAGCTTCCGTACAGGGCTAACTAATGAAAAACTGTTTTTT. Translation gives CASSFRTGLTNEKLFF.

This chain connects TRBV30 to TRBJ2-1; 7 bases align to TRBD2. V was clipped by 0 bases and J by 5 bases; unmatched bases: 10. There are 16 residues in the CDR3. Germline assignment: CDR1 GTSNPN and CDR2 SVGIG (reference sequence). In DNA, the CDR3 is TGTGCCTGGAGTGTCAGTTGGCTAGCGGAAAACAATGAGCAGTTCTTC. This encodes CAWSVSWLAENNEQFF.

The chain carries TRBV27 and TRBJ1-6; D remains unclear. The CDR3 is 12 amino acids. Germline-derived CDR1 and CDR2 are MNHEY and SMNVEV (reference sequence). Trimming removed 6 bases from V and 6 bases from J, with 6 bases in between. CDR3 DNA: TGTGCCAGCAGCCTCCTTAATTCACCCCTCCACTTT. Translated, it gives CASSLLNSPLHF.

The chain carries TRBV11-2 and TRBJ2-1; TRBD2 agrees at 15 bases. With 5 bases clipped from V and 3 bases from J, the junction kept 11 bases outside the gene matches. This CDR3 contains 19 residues. CDR1 and CDR2 from the germline V gene are SGHAT and FQNNGV. CDR3 residues: CASSRTPGLAGGGYNEQFF. The CDR3, as DNA: TGTGCCAGCAGCCGAACCCCGGGACTAGCGGGAGGTGGCTACAATGAGCAGTTCTTC.

The chain combines TRBV19 with TRBJ2-7; a weak D match, TRBD1 (7 bases). CDR3 length equals 14 residues. The V gene lost 0 bases and the J gene lost 2 bases, with 8 bases spanning the gap. Germline values: CDR1 LNHDA, CDR2 SQIVND (reference sequence). The CDR3 DNA sequence: TGTGCCAGTAGTATAGACAGGGGGGCCTACGAGCAGTACTTC. Its protein product is CASSIDRGAYEQYF.

The V and J genes are TRBV27 and TRBJ2-2, with TRBD1 identical over 11 bases. Trimming at V came to 2 bases and at J to 6 bases, leaving 11 bases not matched to a gene. The CDR3 runs 18 residues. CDR1 is MNHEY and CDR2 is SMNVEV in the germline V gene (reference sequence). This chain's CDR3 is CASSLRDRGFPVPGELFF. DNA for the CDR3: TGTGCCAGCAGTTTAAGGGACAGGGGGTTCCCGGTTCCCGGGGAGCTGTTTTTT.

This rearrangement joins TRBV6-5 to TRBJ1-1; no reliable D call. V dropped 5 bases and J dropped 9 bases, with 13 bases sitting between them. The CDR3 sequence is 12 residues long. Germline CDR1 and CDR2: MNHEY and SVGAGI. The CDR3 reads CASSRTTGKAFF. Here the CDR3 DNA reads TGTGCCAGCAGTCGTACGACGGGGAAAGCTTTCTTT.

The chain has TRBV19 and TRBJ2-1; 11 bases fit TRBD2. Unmatched junction bases numbered 6, after V lost 2 bases and J lost 6 bases. This CDR3 is 16 amino acids long. CDR1 LNHDA and CDR2 SQIVND come from the germline V gene (reference sequence). The CDR3 DNA is TGTGCCAGTAGTATACTAGCGGGAGGAAGTGGCAATGAGCAGTTCTTC. Translation gives CASSILAGGSGNEQFF.

V gene TRBV21-1 combines with J gene TRBJ1-1; TRBD1, the table's D call, lacks a check against the DNA. TRBV21-1 is listed as a pseudogene. The CDR3 length is 16 residues. In nucleotides, the CDR3 is TGTGCCAGCAGCAAGTCCGGGACACCAATGAACACTGAAGCTTTCTTT. The encoded protein is CASSKSGTPMNTEAFF.

A single count supports this clone. The J gene is TRBJ2-5, the V gene TRBV7-2, with 9 bases identical to TRBD1. The J segment lost 2 bases and the V segment lost 2 bases, leaving 12 bases of the junction unmatched. The germline gives CDR1 SGHTA, CDR2 FQGNSA. The CDR3 extends over 18 amino acids. Here the CDR3 DNA reads TGTGCCAGCAGCTTATGGGGTCATACAGGGGGCCTACAAGAGACCCAGTACTTC. Protein sequence: CASSLWGHTGGLQETQYF.

V usage is TRBV30 and J usage is TRBJ1-1; a weak D match, TRBD1 (6 bases). The V gene's germline CDR1 is GTSNPN and CDR2 SVGIG (reference sequence). Trimming removed 1 base from V and 1 base from J, with 13 bases in between. This CDR3 has 15 amino acids. This chain's CDR3 is CAWSAPGQSNTEAFF. In DNA form, the CDR3 reads TGTGCCTGGAGTGCGCCTGGACAGTCGAACACTGAAGCTTTCTTT.

The chain combines TRBV29-1 with TRBJ1-1, with D hard to call. This CDR3 has 13 residues. Trimming removed 6 bases at V and 0 bases at J, with 11 bases between. Germline V lookup: CDR1 SQVTM, CDR2 ANQGSEA. CDR3 region: CSVGWQVNTEAFF. In nucleotides, the CDR3 is TGCAGCGTGGGTTGGCAGGTGAACACTGAAGCTTTCTTT. Full variable domain (rest looked up from reference TRBV29-1 and TRBJ1-1): SAVISQKPSRDICQRGTSLTIQCQVDSQVTMMFWYRQQPGQSLTLIATANQGSEATYESGFVIDKFPISRPNLTFSTLTVSNMSPEDSSIYLCSVGWQVNTEAFFGQGTRLTVV.